This T cell receptor beta chain appears in the sequencing data of a study of blood T cell repertoires in COVID-19. Overall study context: Some COVID-19 samples were acute and others convalescent; all came from the United States, Italy and Spain. From T cells, B-cell-depleted T cells, or PBMCs came the material, which was cDNA or gDNA.

CDR1 and CDR2 from the germline V gene are MNHEY and SMNVEV (reference sequence). Trimming took 3 bases from V and 2 from J; bases not matched to a gene: 8. This CDR3 has 19 amino acids. Per the original data handling: Nucleated cell counts were estimated from reference gene primer amplification. Measured with immunoSEQ multiplex PCR; TCRdb has only the in-frame clones, and not every one. The DNA was the basis for D and trimming; V, J and clone size are from that table. The data hold around 700,000 clones, with 70% to 90% observed a single time. V usage is TRBV27 and J usage is TRBJ2-1; TRBD2 matches at 15 bases. The TCR comes from a woman between 18 and 29 years old with acute or convalescent COVID-19. Input material: peripheral blood. Here the CDR3 reads CASSLRGLAGGFTYNEQFF. The CDR3 DNA sequence: TGTGCCAGCAGTTTGAGGGGACTAGCGGGGGGTTTCACCTACAATGAGCAGTTCTTC.